The TCR beta chain under discussion was sequenced for a study of regulatory T cells in long-lasting Graves disease. The V and J ends lost 1 base and 3 bases respectively, with 12 bases between them. The V gene's germline CDR1 is KGHSH and CDR2 LQKENI. CDR3 size: 15 residues. With iRepertoire HTBI primers and Arm-PCR of CDR3 regions, TCR beta libraries were built. In the original analysis: Across all samples, under 65 TRBV segments and 15 or so TRBJ segments were identified. TCRdb ran MiXCR on the multiplex PCR reads and lists one entry per CDR3 protein. V and J calls and clone size were set by TCRdb, not the authors. The data hold 440,000 or so distinct CDR3 sequences, with roughly 15% observed a single time. This sample's time point: newly diagnosed GD, antithyroid drugs for less than 3 months. Preparation of the TCR library used RNA extracted from PBMCs. From each patient, around 8.9 milliliters of peripheral blood was drawn and collected into an EDTA anticoagulant tube.

These data also featured in a second study, about T cells in Graves' hyperthyroidism and ophthalmopathy. As that report states: Most thyroid clonotypes expanded above 0.001 were also detected in blood.

Sequencing was performed on peripheral blood mononuclear cells (PBMCs), taken at new diagnosis, from a patient treated with antithyroid drugs. The chain carries TRBV18 and TRBJ1-2; D ambiguous. This sequence originates from a woman aged 25 to 45 with Graves disease. The CDR3 loop reads CASSPLSARDYGYTF. The DNA for the CDR3 is TGTGCCAGCTCACCACTATCGGCGAGGGACTATGGCTACACCTTC.